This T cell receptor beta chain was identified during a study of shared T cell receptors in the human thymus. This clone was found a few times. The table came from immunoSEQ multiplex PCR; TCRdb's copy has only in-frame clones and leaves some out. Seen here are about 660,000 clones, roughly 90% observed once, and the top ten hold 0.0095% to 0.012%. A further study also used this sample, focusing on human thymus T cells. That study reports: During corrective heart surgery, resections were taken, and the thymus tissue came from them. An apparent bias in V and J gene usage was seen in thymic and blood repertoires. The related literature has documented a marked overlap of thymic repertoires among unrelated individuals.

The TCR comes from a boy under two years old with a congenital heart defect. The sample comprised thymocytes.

In DNA form, the CDR3 reads TGTGCCAGCAGCTTCCGGGACAGGGTGAGTTTGACCTACGAGCAGTACTTC. It codes for CASSFRDRVSLTYEQYF. The V call is TRBV11-2, the J call TRBJ2-7; 9 bases line up with TRBD1. Germline CDR1 is SGHAT and CDR2 is FQNNGV. V dropped 3 bases and J dropped 2; count of bases not matched to a gene: 11. The CDR3 loop spans 17 amino acids.